The 10 T cell receptor beta chains given below trace back to one sample, sequenced in a study of breast tumors, draining lymph nodes, adjacent tissues. The lymph nodes were axillary draining lymph nodes from breast cancer patients. TCRdb redid the calling of the multiplex PCR reads with MiXCR, one entry per CDR3 protein. The profile covers 150,000 to 200,000 distinct CDR3 sequences, with 30% to 40% appearing a single time and around 3.5% taken by the ten largest. Sequencing was performed on axillary lymph node tissue. The origin of the receptors is a female donor with breast cancer. Some clones in this sample may be carry-over from other donors' samples.

This clonotype was found many times. The chain uses TRBV7-2 and TRBJ2-6; TRBD1 matches at 8 bases. Germline V CDR1 and CDR2: SGHTA, FQGNSA. The length of the CDR3 is 15 residues. The J segment lost 2 bases and the V segment lost 6 bases, leaving 3 bases of the junction unmatched. The CDR3 region is CASSQGATGANVLTF. CDR3 sequence (DNA): TGTGCCAGCAGTCAGGGGGCTACTGGGGCCAACGTCCTGACTTTC.

On this clonotype: A much larger clone lies a single base off, so this may be a read error. The CDR3 ends on some other residue instead of the conserved phenylalanine or tryptophan, so this is likely a read error. The DNA is left out, because the CDR3 cannot be placed on it with certainty; the CDR3 is given as TCRdb lists it. The gene calls are TRBV20-1 and TRBJ2-1; TRBD1, the table's D call, lacks a check against the DNA. The germline V gene has CDR1 DFQATT and CDR2 SNEGSKA (reference sequence). Termini included, the CDR3 measures 10 amino acids. CDR3 residues: CSASRGGRFS.

The sample holds many counts of this clonotype. This chain joins TRBV11-1 and TRBJ2-1; possible D gene TRBD1, 5 bases. Germline V lookup: CDR1 SGHAT, CDR2 FQDESV (reference sequence). The CDR3 length is 15 residues. Trimming left V 2 bases short and J 5 bases short, with 13 bases between. The CDR3 DNA sequence: TGTGCCAGCAGCTTAAAGCCAGGGTGGGACAATGAGCAGTTCTTC. This encodes CASSLKPGWDNEQFF.

The chain couples TRBV20-1 to TRBJ1-2, with D possibly being TRBD1 (6 bases). Germline V gives CDR1 DFQATT, CDR2 SNEGSKA (reference sequence). CDR3 length equals 11 residues. Trimming removed 5 bases at V and 4 bases at J, with 8 bases between. The CDR3 loop reads CSAPTGYGYTF. In DNA form, the CDR3 reads TGCAGTGCTCCGACAGGCTATGGCTACACCTTC.

A few counts support this clonotype. This chain uses TRBV11-2 with TRBJ2-4; 10 nucleotides line up with TRBD2. CDR1 is SGHAT, CDR2 FQNNGV, per germline. The CDR3 loop spans 15 amino acids. V lost 5 bases, J lost 7 bases, and 8 bases stayed unmatched. This CDR3 is CASSPGTSVGNIQYF. For the CDR3, the DNA is TGTGCCAGCAGCCCGGGGACTAGCGTGGGGAACATTCAGTACTTC.

As to this clonotype: The conserved phenylalanine or tryptophan normally closing the CDR3 is absent here, so this likely arose from a read error. V and J are TRBV12-3 or TRBV12-4 and TRBJ1-1; D gene ambiguous. V lost 2 bases to trimming and J lost 2 bases, with 6 bases between them. This CDR3 is 13 amino acids long. The CDR3 is CASSLPGNTEAFL. The CDR3 DNA reads TGTGCCAGCAGTTTACCAGGCAACACTGAAGCTTTCTTG.

With regard to this clonotype: Since a much larger clone is just one base distant, this may be a read error. This rearrangement joins TRBV6-1 to TRBJ2-5, with 13 bases identical to TRBD2. This CDR3 region has 16 residues. CDR1 and CDR2 from the germline V gene are MNHNS and SASEGT. The CDR3, as DNA: TGTGCCGGCAGTGAAGGGGGACTAGCGGGAAAAGAGACCCAGTACTTC. It specifies CAGSEGGLAGKETQYF.

The chain combines TRBV20-1 with TRBJ1-2, with 7 positions matching TRBD1. J gave up 8 bases and V 0 bases, and 3 bases lay outside the gene matches. CDR1 and CDR2 from the germline V gene are DFQATT and SNEGSKA (reference sequence). The CDR3 contains 12 residues. The CDR3 region is CSAREQGWGYTF. The CDR3 DNA reads TGCAGTGCTAGAGAACAGGGGTGGGGCTACACCTTC.

This clonotype was observed many times. The J gene is TRBJ1-3, the V gene TRBV5-1; D gene uncertain. Germline CDR1 is SGHRS and CDR2 is YFSETQ. V was shortened by 1 base and J by 2 bases, with 7 bases between the two germline ends. The CDR3 contains 14 residues. As DNA, the CDR3 is TGCGCCAGCAGCTTGACGGGTACTGGAAACACCATATATTTT. Its translation: CASSLTGTGNTIYF.

Points on this clonotype: A read error may be the cause here, since a much bigger clone is one base away. The chain is built from TRBV3-1 and TRBJ2-1, with 7 bases aligning to TRBD1. The CDR3 totals 16 residues. From germline, CDR1 is LGHDT and CDR2 YNNKEL (reference sequence). CDR3 nucleotide sequence: TGTGCCAGCAGCCCTTACAGGGGCCGCTCCTACAATGAGCAGCTCTTC. Residues: CASSPYRGRSYNEQLF.